This T cell receptor (beta chain) was documented in a study of T-cell reconstitution after alpha-beta-depleted transplantation in children. Preparation of the TCRbeta library involved a method that used unique molecular identifiers. Via MiXCR, TCRdb re-called the PCR reads, giving one row per CDR3 protein. Of 90,000 to 100,000 distinct CDR3 sequences in the sample, 23% were seen once. The length of the CDR3 is 14 residues. Per germline, CDR1 ENHRY and CDR2 SYGVKD. V lost 3 bases and J lost 5; bases outside the gene matches: 6. Whole-study results and caveats: Most T-cell counts and diversity one year after the transplant came from T cells that were newly produced.

On this clonotype itself: The target antigen is unknown.

The sample consisted of PBMCs, taken before TCRalphabeta/CD19-depleted stem cell transplant. This receptor was obtained from a boy aged 2-9 years with acute lymphoblastic leukemia, due to receive a stem cell transplant. The J gene is TRBJ2-7, the V gene TRBV10-3, with 8 nucleotides matching TRBD2. The DNA of the CDR3 is TGTGCCATCAGTGAATCGGGGGGGCTGGACGAGCAGTACTTC. It is translated as CAISESGGLDEQYF.